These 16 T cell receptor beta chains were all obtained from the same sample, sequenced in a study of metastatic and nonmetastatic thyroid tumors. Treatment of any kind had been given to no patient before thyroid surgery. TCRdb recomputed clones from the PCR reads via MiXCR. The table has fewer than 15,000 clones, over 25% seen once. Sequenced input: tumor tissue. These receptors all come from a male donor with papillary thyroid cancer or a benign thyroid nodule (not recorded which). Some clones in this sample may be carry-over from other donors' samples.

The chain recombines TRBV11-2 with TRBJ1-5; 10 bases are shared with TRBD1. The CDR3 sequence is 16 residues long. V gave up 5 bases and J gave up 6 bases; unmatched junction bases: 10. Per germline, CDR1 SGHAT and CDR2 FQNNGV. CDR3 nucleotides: TGTGCCAGCAGCCCCCCCGGGACAGGGGCAACTCAGCCCCAGCATTTT. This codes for CASSPPGTGATQPQHF.

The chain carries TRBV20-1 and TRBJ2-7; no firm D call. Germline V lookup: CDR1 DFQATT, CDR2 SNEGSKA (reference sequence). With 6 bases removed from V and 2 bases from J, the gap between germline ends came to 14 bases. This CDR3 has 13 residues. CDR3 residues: CSAEVREPYEQYF. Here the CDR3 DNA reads TGCAGTGCAGAGGTCCGAGAGCCCTACGAGCAGTACTTC.

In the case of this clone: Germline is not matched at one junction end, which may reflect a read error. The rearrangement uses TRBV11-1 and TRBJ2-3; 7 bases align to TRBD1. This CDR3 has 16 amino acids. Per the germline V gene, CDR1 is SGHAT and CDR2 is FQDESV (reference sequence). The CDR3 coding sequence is TGTGCCAGCAGTTTAGGACAGGCCTCAAAAACAGATACGCAGTATTTT. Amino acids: CASSLGQASKTDTQYF.

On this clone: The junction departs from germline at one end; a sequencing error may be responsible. The CDR3 coding sequence is TGTGCCAGCCTCGAGGGGGTCTCCTGCGAGCAGTACTTC. Protein product: CASLEGVSCEQYF. The chain combines TRBV28 with TRBJ2-7; tentatively, D is TRBD1 (6 bases). Germline V gene sequence: CDR1 MDHEN, CDR2 SYDVKM. The CDR3 consists of 13 residues.

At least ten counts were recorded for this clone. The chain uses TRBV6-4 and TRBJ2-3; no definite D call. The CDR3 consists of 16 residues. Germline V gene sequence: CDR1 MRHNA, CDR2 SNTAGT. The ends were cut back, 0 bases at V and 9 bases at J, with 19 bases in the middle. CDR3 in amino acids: CASSDSMGTGVVTQYF. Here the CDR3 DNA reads TGTGCCAGCAGTGACTCGATGGGAACTGGGGTCGTCACGCAGTATTTT.

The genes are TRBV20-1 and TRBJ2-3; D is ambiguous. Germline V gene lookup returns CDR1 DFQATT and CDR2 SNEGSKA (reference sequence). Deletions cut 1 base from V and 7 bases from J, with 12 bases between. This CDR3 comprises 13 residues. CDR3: CSARGGPAHTQYF. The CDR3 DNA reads TGCAGTGCTAGAGGTGGTCCAGCACATACGCAGTATTTT.

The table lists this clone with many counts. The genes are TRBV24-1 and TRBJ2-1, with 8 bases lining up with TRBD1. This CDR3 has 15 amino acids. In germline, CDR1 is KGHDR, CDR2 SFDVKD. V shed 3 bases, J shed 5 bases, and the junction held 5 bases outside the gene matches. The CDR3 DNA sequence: TGTGCCACCAGTGATGATGACAGGGGTCACAATGAGCAGTTCTTC. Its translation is CATSDDDRGHNEQFF.

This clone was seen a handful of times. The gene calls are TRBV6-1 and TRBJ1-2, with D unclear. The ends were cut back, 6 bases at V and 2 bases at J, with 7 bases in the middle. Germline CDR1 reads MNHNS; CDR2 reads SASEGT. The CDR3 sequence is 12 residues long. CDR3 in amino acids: CASRDGNYGYTF. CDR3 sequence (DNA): TGTGCCAGCAGGGACGGGAACTATGGCTACACCTTC.

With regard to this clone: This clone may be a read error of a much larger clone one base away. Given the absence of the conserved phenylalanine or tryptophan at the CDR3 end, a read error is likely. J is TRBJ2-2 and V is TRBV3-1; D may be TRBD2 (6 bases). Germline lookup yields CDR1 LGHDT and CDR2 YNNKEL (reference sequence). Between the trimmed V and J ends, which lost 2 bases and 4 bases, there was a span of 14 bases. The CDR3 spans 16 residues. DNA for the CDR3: TGTGCCAGCAGCCAAATGGGACTGGCGATCACCGGGGAGCTGTTTCTT. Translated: CASSQMGLAITGELFL.

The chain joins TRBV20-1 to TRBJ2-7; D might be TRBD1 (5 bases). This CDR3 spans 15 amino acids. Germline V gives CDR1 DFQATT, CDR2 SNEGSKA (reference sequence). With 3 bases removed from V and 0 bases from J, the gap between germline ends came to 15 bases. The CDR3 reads CSASRDQVSSYEQYF. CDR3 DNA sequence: TGCAGTGCTAGCAGGGATCAGGTTAGCTCCTACGAGCAGTACTTC.

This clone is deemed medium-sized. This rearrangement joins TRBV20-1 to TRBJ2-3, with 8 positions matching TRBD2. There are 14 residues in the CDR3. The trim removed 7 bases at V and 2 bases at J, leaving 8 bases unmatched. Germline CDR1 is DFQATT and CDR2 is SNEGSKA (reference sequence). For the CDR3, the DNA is TGCAGTGTCGAATGGCGGGAGGTCACAGATACGCAGTATTTT. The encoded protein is CSVEWREVTDTQYF.

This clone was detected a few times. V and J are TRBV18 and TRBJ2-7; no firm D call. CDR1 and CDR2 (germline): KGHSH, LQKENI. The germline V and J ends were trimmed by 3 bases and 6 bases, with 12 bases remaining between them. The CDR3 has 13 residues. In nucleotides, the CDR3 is TGTGCCAGCTCACCCGCCGGGCGCCGCGAGCAGTACTTC. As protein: CASSPAGRREQYF.

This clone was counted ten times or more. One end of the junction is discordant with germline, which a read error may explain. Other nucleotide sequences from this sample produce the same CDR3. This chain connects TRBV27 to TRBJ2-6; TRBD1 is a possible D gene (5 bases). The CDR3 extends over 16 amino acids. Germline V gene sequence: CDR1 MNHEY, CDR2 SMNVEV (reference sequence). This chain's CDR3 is CASSLTDSSGANVLTF. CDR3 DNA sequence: TGTGCCAGCAGTCTAACCGATAGCTCTGGGGCCAACGTCCTGACCTTC.

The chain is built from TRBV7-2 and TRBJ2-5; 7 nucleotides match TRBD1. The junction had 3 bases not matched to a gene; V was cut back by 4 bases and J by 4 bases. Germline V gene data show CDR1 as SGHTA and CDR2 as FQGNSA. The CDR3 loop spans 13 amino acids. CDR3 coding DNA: TGTGCCAGCAGCTGGACAGGTTCAGAGACCCAGTACTTC. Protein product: CASSWTGSETQYF.

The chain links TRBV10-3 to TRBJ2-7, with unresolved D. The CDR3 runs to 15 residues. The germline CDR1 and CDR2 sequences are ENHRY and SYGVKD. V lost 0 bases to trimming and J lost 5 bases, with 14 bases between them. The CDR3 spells CAISESPSAYNEQYF. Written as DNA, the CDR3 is TGTGCCATCAGTGAGTCCCCCTCGGCATACAACGAGCAGTACTTC.

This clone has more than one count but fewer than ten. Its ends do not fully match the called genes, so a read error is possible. The CDR3 DNA sequence: TGTGTCAGCATTGTACTGACAGGGGGGAACACTGAAGCTTTCTTT. The encoded protein is CVSIVLTGGNTEAFF. The V and J genes are TRBV25-1 and TRBJ1-1; TRBD1 matches at 9 bases. Germline CDR1 is MGHDK and CDR2 is SYGVNS. The CDR3 is 15 residues long.